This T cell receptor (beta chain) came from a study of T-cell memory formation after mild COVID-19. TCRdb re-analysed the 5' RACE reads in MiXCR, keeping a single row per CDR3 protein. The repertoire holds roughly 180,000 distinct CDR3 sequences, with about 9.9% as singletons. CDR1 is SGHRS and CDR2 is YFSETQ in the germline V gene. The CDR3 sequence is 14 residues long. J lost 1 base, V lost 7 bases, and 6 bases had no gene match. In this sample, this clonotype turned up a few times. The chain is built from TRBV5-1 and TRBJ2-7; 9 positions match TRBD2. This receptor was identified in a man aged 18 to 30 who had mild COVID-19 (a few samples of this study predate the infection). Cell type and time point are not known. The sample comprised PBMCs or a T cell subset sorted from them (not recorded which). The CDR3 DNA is TGCGCCAGCTCTTCCAGCGGGGGGTCCTACGAGCAGTACTTC. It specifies CASSSSGGSYEQYF.